This is a list of T cell receptor beta chains from one sample in a study of cytomegalovirus exposure and HLA in healthy donors. TCRdb keeps only in-frame clones here, not all; method: immunoSEQ multiplex PCR. The data contain 180,000 or so clones, around 80% of them seen just once; the ten biggest clones take up about 7.7%. The sequenced material came from PBMCs. Receptors were obtained from a woman in her thirties or forties in good health and CMV-seropositive. The conserved cysteine and the conserved F or W are not part of the CDR3 here.

>TRBJ2-1|TRBV12-5
ASGLAGNEQF
>TRBJ1-6|TRBV5-6
ASSLGGSYNSPLH
>TRBJ1-1|TRBV27
ASSQNGGVNTEAF
>TRBJ2-1|TRBV19
ASRGSDGSYNEQF
>TRBJ1-4|TRBV5-6
ASSSRARGRMNEKLF
>TRBJ2-1|TRBV5-1
ASSLRWGRQNNEQF
>TRBJ1-6|TRBV6-5
ASSSVWGGNSPLH
>TRBJ2-7|TRBV5-1
ASSLQGRYNEQY
>TRBJ1-5|TRBV27
ASSLDAGGIGQPQH
>TRBJ2-1|TRBV9
ASSVGGLAGGQEQF
>TRBJ2-7|TRBV10-1
ASSHRDNSYEQY
>TRBJ1-1|TRBV19
ASSLLNTEAF
>TRBJ1-2|TRBV28
ASSLSDRGPGYT
>TRBJ2-3|TRBV28
ASSRDNTQY
>TRBJ2-7|TRBV19
ASSLRGASGSGVSYEQY
>TRBJ2-7|TRBV28
ASSVTGTGSSYEQY
>TRBJ2-7|TRBV2
ASGTGSYEQY
>TRBJ1-5|TRBV7-3
ASSSVFPRMLDSNQPQH
>TRBJ1-4|TRBV27
ASSPALGSEKLF
>TRBJ1-5|TRBV5-8
ASRNFRGYQPQH
>TRBJ1-1|TRBV7-9
ASSEHRGLNTEAF
>TRBJ2-7|TRBV9
ASSAGGTGYEQY
>TRBJ2-7|TRBV27
ASSFSPRLVNEQY
>TRBJ2-7|TRBV28
ASSLWKGQGSEQY
>TRBJ1-5|TRBV15
ATSRAANSNQPQH
>TRBJ2-1|TRBV28
ASSSSGTIYNEQF
>TRBJ2-2|TRBV29-1
SNGTVNTGELF
>TRBJ2-7|TRBV6-6
ASSAPGQGYYEQY
>TRBJ2-1|TRBV7-3
ASSSTGTSWRNEQF
>TRBJ1-1|TRBV5-1
ASSLSVNTEAF
>TRBJ2-5|TRBV5-1
ASSPGGLAATQETQY
>TRBJ2-2|TRBV9
ASSVLPVGELF
>TRBJ1-1|TRBV19
ASSPRLGTNTEAF
>TRBJ2-1|TRBV7-8
ASSQDRALGNEQF
>TRBJ1-2|TRBV6-1
ASSEGAGGDYGYT
>TRBJ2-1|TRBV28
ASTRDRVSNEQF
>TRBJ2-3|TRBV2
ASNTIAGADTQY
>TRBJ2-1|TRBV27
ASRPSGSRNEQF
>TRBJ1-4|TRBV19
ASSTRRDRPNEKLF
>TRBJ1-2|TRBV19
ASSIMGRPSPPWDGYT
>TRBJ2-4|TRBV11-2
ASIQRGPKNIQY
>TRBJ2-4|TRBV18
ASSPVGQGGDKNIQY
>TRBJ2-5|TRBV5-1
ASSERGQQETQY
>TRBJ2-7|TRBV4-2
ASSLYLYEQY
>TRBJ2-1|TRBV7-9
ASSLDRESKQF
>TRBJ1-2|TRBV28
ASSPPGRGVADYT
>TRBJ1-4|TRBV28
ASRTAGTGDEKLF
>TRBJ1-2|TRBV19
ASSSTGVSDYGYT
>TRBJ2-1|TRBV11-3
ASSLDATGTNEQF
>TRBJ2-7|TRBV6-4
ASHIFGGRGYEQY
>TRBJ2-4|TRBV7-3
ASSQYGLAGGPPAKNIQY
>TRBJ1-4|TRBV28
ASRGQGDEKLF
>TRBJ2-1|TRBV29-1
SGGRANNEQF
>TRBJ2-7|TRBV11-3
ASSNRGYEQY
>TRBJ2-2|TRBV10-3
AISPLQGSGTGELF
>TRBJ2-7|TRBV5-1
ASSSGQRSYEQY
>TRBJ1-5|TRBV5-1
ASSFSGTGVEPQH
>TRBJ2-7|TRBV20-1
SATGFYEQY
>TRBJ1-1|TRBV7-2
ASRTGTGNLNTEAF